This TCR beta chain was retrieved from a study of blood T cell repertoires in COVID-19. In the study overall: Sources were T cells, B-cell-depleted T cells, or PBMCs; the material itself was cDNA or gDNA.

Per the germline V gene, CDR1 is SGHRS and CDR2 is YFSETQ. The CDR3 length is 14 residues. V was pared by 0 bases and J by 7 bases, with 4 bases of the junction left unmatched. Seattle patient enrollment occurred during active infection, with longitudinal follow-up thereafter. Clones were sequenced by immunoSEQ multiplex PCR, and TCRdb holds only the in-frame ones, with some missing. The sample includes hundreds of thousands of clones, 65% to 90% seen only once; the top ten take 13%. This clone has only one observation. The sequence was collected from a woman in her 70s with COVID-19, enrolled during active disease. Sequenced input: peripheral blood. The rearrangement links TRBV5-1 to TRBJ1-5, with 7 bases aligning to TRBD1. Written as DNA, the CDR3 is TGCGCCAGCAGCTTGGGACAGGGCACCCAGCCCCAGCATTTT. Its protein product is CASSLGQGTQPQHF.